This T cell receptor (beta chain) emerged from a study of cytomegalovirus exposure and HLA in healthy donors. In the study overall: HLA-typed donors contributed about 85 million unique TCRs, which were held in an early data release. Overall study findings and caveats: Later findings reportedly placed an Asian-associated ancestry cluster below the approximately 670-donor mean for N-insertions. Earlier findings revealed that most TCR beta V segments proved productive either about 90% or about 30% of the time.

Germline CDR1 reads LGHNA; CDR2 reads YNFKEQ. The CDR3 sequence is 17 residues long. V gave up 1 base and J gave up 6 bases; unmatched junction bases: 12. It was with 60 Vbeta and 13 Jbeta primers that the PCR ran. Assay used: immunoSEQ multiplex PCR; TCRdb lists only in-frame clones, some missing. The data show fewer than 110,000 clones, around 80% seen once. The table lists this clone with a count of one. What it recognizes is unknown. The receptor was derived from a young man in good health and CMV-seropositive. The sample comprised PBMCs. This chain links TRBV4-2 with TRBJ2-7; 10 nucleotides match TRBD2. The CDR3 here is CASSQVRAGGQISEQYF. The CDR3 DNA reads TGTGCCAGCAGCCAAGTACGAGCGGGGGGGCAGATAAGCGAGCAGTACTTC.